These T cell receptor beta chains were read from a single sample in a study of T cells in Graves' hyperthyroidism and ophthalmopathy. TCRdb re-called the multiplex PCR reads through MiXCR, storing one row per CDR3 protein. The data contain about 530,000 distinct CDR3 sequences, more than 15% of them singletons. Material: blood. The receptors were gathered from a young woman with Graves' ophthalmopathy. CDR3s include the opening cysteine and the closing phenylalanine or tryptophan. The D gene is left open where the match is weak. Clone size is given for some rows only: seen once, a few or many times, or a class if the clone is expanded.

abundance: many; d_gene: .; j_gene: TRBJ1-2; v_gene: TRBV10-3; CDR3nt: TGTGCCATCAGTGAGTCGCCCCTTCTCTATGGCTACACCTTC; CDR3aa: CAISESPLLYGYTF
abundance: many; d_gene: .; j_gene: TRBJ2-7; v_gene: TRBV9; CDR3nt: TGTGCCAGCAGCGTAGGGGGCAGCGTCAACTCCTACGAGCAGTACTTC; CDR3aa: CASSVGGSVNSYEQYF
abundance: few; d_gene: .; j_gene: TRBJ1-1; v_gene: TRBV4-1; CDR3nt: TGCGCCAGCAGCCAAGACGCCCTTTTTGACACTGAAGCTTTCTTT; CDR3aa: CASSQDALFDTEAFF
abundance: many; d_gene: .; j_gene: TRBJ1-6; v_gene: TRBV7-8; CDR3nt: TGTGCCAGCAGCTCCGCCCTACATGGTGGGGGTTCACCCCTCCACTTT; CDR3aa: CASSSALHGGGSPLHF
abundance: once; d_gene: .; j_gene: TRBJ2-2; v_gene: TRBV28; CDR3nt: TGTGCCAGCAGTTCGCAGGGGGACTACACCGGGGAGCTGTTTTTT; CDR3aa: CASSSQGDYTGELFF
abundance: few; d_gene: .; j_gene: TRBJ1-2; v_gene: TRBV5-1; CDR3nt: TGCGCCAGCAGCTTGGACGGCTTCTATGGCTACACCTTC; CDR3aa: CASSLDGFYGYTF
abundance: once; d_gene: TRBD2; j_gene: TRBJ2-7; v_gene: TRBV11-2; CDR3nt: TGTGCCAGCAGCTTAGGGGGGGGGGTCCTCTACGAGCAGTACTTC; CDR3aa: CASSLGGGVLYEQYF
abundance: many; d_gene: TRBD2; j_gene: TRBJ2-7; v_gene: TRBV20-1; CDR3nt: TGCAGTGCTAGAGATCTCTCGACTAGCGGGAGCCGGACAAGCTCCTACGAGCAGTACTTC; CDR3aa: CSARDLSTSGSRTSSYEQYF
abundance: many; d_gene: TRBD1; j_gene: TRBJ2-5; v_gene: TRBV6-1; CDR3nt: TGTGCCAGCAGTTCCGGGACAGGGGGCTGGGAGACCCAGTACTTC; CDR3aa: CASSSGTGGWETQYF
abundance: few; d_gene: .; j_gene: TRBJ2-7; v_gene: TRBV4-1; CDR3nt: TGCGCCAGCAGCCAGACGGGGTTACCCGAGCAGTACTTC; CDR3aa: CASSQTGLPEQYF
abundance: .; d_gene: TRBD2; j_gene: TRBJ2-1; v_gene: TRBV10-3; CDR3nt: TGTGCCACGGGACTAGCGGGAGGGGTTTACAATGAGCAGTTCTTC; CDR3aa: CATGLAGGVYNEQFF
abundance: .; d_gene: .; j_gene: TRBJ1-3; v_gene: TRBV20-1; CDR3nt: TGCAGTGCTAGAGATGACAGCGGGAGCTCTGGAAACACCATATATTTT; CDR3aa: CSARDDSGSSGNTIYF
abundance: many; d_gene: .; j_gene: TRBJ2-2; v_gene: TRBV7-8; CDR3nt: TGTGCCAGCGTACTTGCGAACACCGGGGAGCTGTTTTTT; CDR3aa: CASVLANTGELFF
abundance: .; d_gene: TRBD2; j_gene: TRBJ2-1; v_gene: TRBV19; CDR3nt: TGTGCCAGTAGTATAACAGCGGGGGAGTACAATGAGCAGTTCTTC; CDR3aa: CASSITAGEYNEQFF
abundance: few; d_gene: TRBD1; j_gene: TRBJ1-1; v_gene: TRBV6-5; CDR3nt: TGTGCCAGCAGTTACCTCGGACAGGAACGGGCTTTCTTT; CDR3aa: CASSYLGQERAFF
abundance: many; d_gene: TRBD2; j_gene: TRBJ2-7; v_gene: TRBV28; CDR3nt: TGTGCCACCGTAGCGGGGGGTCGCTACGAGCAGTACTTC; CDR3aa: CATVAGGRYEQYF
abundance: .; d_gene: TRBD2; j_gene: TRBJ2-1; v_gene: TRBV7-2; CDR3nt: TGCGCCAGCAGCCAAGTTCAATCCCCCAGACTAGCGGGGGGAAATGAGCAGTTCTTC; CDR3aa: CASSQVQSPRLAGGNEQFF
abundance: once; d_gene: .; j_gene: TRBJ1-2; v_gene: TRBV7-8; CDR3nt: TGCGCCAGCAGCCAGGATGGGGCAGGGGCCACCGTCTGGGGCTACACCTTC; CDR3aa: CASSQDGAGATVWGYTF
abundance: .; d_gene: TRBD1; j_gene: TRBJ1-2; v_gene: TRBV3-1; CDR3nt: TGTGCCAGCAAGGACAGGGAGTATGGCTACACCTTC; CDR3aa: CASKDREYGYTF
abundance: few; d_gene: .; j_gene: TRBJ2-7; v_gene: TRBV7-9; CDR3nt: TGTGCCAGCAGCTCCAGGACGAATTTCCAAGACGAGCAGTACTTC; CDR3aa: CASSSRTNFQDEQYF
abundance: few; d_gene: TRBD2; j_gene: TRBJ2-1; v_gene: TRBV10-3; CDR3nt: TGTGCCCTGGGAAGCGGGAGCCTGAATGAGCAGTTCTTC; CDR3aa: CALGSGSLNEQFF
abundance: .; d_gene: .; j_gene: TRBJ1-5; v_gene: TRBV27; CDR3nt: TGTGCCAGCAGAAACAGGGAAACCCAGCCCCAGCATTTT; CDR3aa: CASRNRETQPQHF
abundance: .; d_gene: .; j_gene: TRBJ1-1; v_gene: TRBV28; CDR3nt: TGTGCCAGCAGTTCCAGGGTATACACTGAAGCTTTCTTT; CDR3aa: CASSSRVYTEAFF
abundance: few; d_gene: .; j_gene: TRBJ1-2; v_gene: TRBV6-2/TRBV6-3; CDR3nt: TGTGCCAGCAGTTATTCGTCCCCAGAGAACTATGGCTACACCTTC; CDR3aa: CASSYSSPENYGYTF
abundance: .; d_gene: .; j_gene: TRBJ2-2; v_gene: TRBV9; CDR3nt: TGTGCCAGCAGGCGAGCGGAAGCGGACACCGGGGAGCTGTTTTTT; CDR3aa: CASRRAEADTGELFF
abundance: few; d_gene: TRBD2; j_gene: TRBJ2-4; v_gene: TRBV12-3/TRBV12-4; CDR3nt: TGTGCCAGCAGCCGAGGGCTAGCGGGAGATGTGGCCAAAAACATTCAGTACTTC; CDR3aa: CASSRGLAGDVAKNIQYF
abundance: few; d_gene: TRBD2; j_gene: TRBJ2-3; v_gene: TRBV7-3; CDR3nt: TGTGCCAGCAGCGCCGGGACTAGCGGCACAGATACGCAGTATTTT; CDR3aa: CASSAGTSGTDTQYF
abundance: many; d_gene: TRBD1; j_gene: TRBJ1-1; v_gene: TRBV12-3/TRBV12-4; CDR3nt: TGTGCCAGCAGTTTCGGGGCAGGGGGTGAAGTGAACACTGAAGCTTTCTTT; CDR3aa: CASSFGAGGEVNTEAFF
abundance: few; d_gene: .; j_gene: TRBJ2-7; v_gene: TRBV7-9; CDR3nt: TGTGCCAGCAGCTTAGGGTCCAATACCCTATACGAGCAGTACTTC; CDR3aa: CASSLGSNTLYEQYF
abundance: many; d_gene: TRBD1; j_gene: TRBJ1-5; v_gene: TRBV28; CDR3nt: TGTGCCAGCAGTTCCCCCCGGACAGGGCCCTCTGGACAGCCCCAGCATTTT; CDR3aa: CASSSPRTGPSGQPQHF
abundance: .; d_gene: .; j_gene: TRBJ1-2; v_gene: TRBV30; CDR3nt: TGTGCCTGGAGTCTGACGGGGGGCCCTTATGGCCACACCTTC; CDR3aa: CAWSLTGGPYGHTF
abundance: few; d_gene: .; j_gene: TRBJ1-3; v_gene: TRBV30; CDR3nt: TGTGCCTGGAGTCCCCAGGGTCTTGGAAACACCATATATTTT; CDR3aa: CAWSPQGLGNTIYF
abundance: few; d_gene: .; j_gene: TRBJ2-3; v_gene: TRBV18; CDR3nt: TGTGCCAGCTCACCACCGTCGGGGCTAGTCACAGATACGCAGTATTTT; CDR3aa: CASSPPSGLVTDTQYF
abundance: many; d_gene: .; j_gene: TRBJ1-1; v_gene: TRBV20-1; CDR3nt: TGCAGTGCTAGAGCTCCAGACATGAACACTGAAGCTTTCTTT; CDR3aa: CSARAPDMNTEAFF
abundance: many; d_gene: .; j_gene: TRBJ1-5; v_gene: TRBV2; CDR3nt: TGTGCCAGCAGCCAGGTCGACACGAGCAATCAGCCCCAGCATTTT; CDR3aa: CASSQVDTSNQPQHF
abundance: .; d_gene: .; j_gene: TRBJ2-1; v_gene: TRBV20-1; CDR3nt: TGCAGTGCTAGTGGGATTTACAATGAGCAGTTCTTC; CDR3aa: CSASGIYNEQFF
abundance: many; d_gene: .; j_gene: TRBJ2-7; v_gene: TRBV15; CDR3nt: TGTGCCACCAGCAGAGGGTACGAGCAGTACTTC; CDR3aa: CATSRGYEQYF
abundance: many; d_gene: .; j_gene: TRBJ2-7; v_gene: TRBV6-2/TRBV6-3; CDR3nt: TGTGCCAGCAGTTACATCAATAGCGCCTACGAGCAGTACTTC; CDR3aa: CASSYINSAYEQYF
abundance: .; d_gene: .; j_gene: TRBJ2-1; v_gene: TRBV7-9; CDR3nt: TGTGCCAGCAGCCCCGGAGTGGAGCAGTTCTTC; CDR3aa: CASSPGVEQFF
abundance: many; d_gene: .; j_gene: TRBJ2-3; v_gene: TRBV30; CDR3nt: TGTGCCTGGAGCGGCCTAGGCGGTGCTAGCACAGATACGCAGTATTTT; CDR3aa: CAWSGLGGASTDTQYF
abundance: many; d_gene: .; j_gene: TRBJ2-1; v_gene: TRBV7-9; CDR3nt: TGTGCCAGCAGCTTATCAGGGGTCTCCTACAATGAGCAGTTCTTC; CDR3aa: CASSLSGVSYNEQFF
abundance: many; d_gene: .; j_gene: TRBJ2-7; v_gene: TRBV30; CDR3nt: TGTGCCTGGAGCGCACCCGGCGAGCAGTACTTC; CDR3aa: CAWSAPGEQYF
abundance: .; d_gene: .; j_gene: TRBJ2-7; v_gene: TRBV6-1; CDR3nt: TGTGCCAGCGCTCCAGAGGGACTTACCTACGAGCAGTACTTC; CDR3aa: CASAPEGLTYEQYF
abundance: many; d_gene: .; j_gene: TRBJ2-5; v_gene: TRBV6-1; CDR3nt: TGTGCCAGCAGTGAATTTGGGGGGGAGACCCAGTACTTC; CDR3aa: CASSEFGGETQYF
abundance: many; d_gene: TRBD1; j_gene: TRBJ1-2; v_gene: TRBV5-1; CDR3nt: TGCGCCAGCAGCCCGGGGTACAGGGGACCAAACTATGGCTACACCTTC; CDR3aa: CASSPGYRGPNYGYTF
abundance: many; d_gene: .; j_gene: TRBJ1-1; v_gene: TRBV6-6; CDR3nt: TGTGCCAGCAGTTACTCGATCGCCGTAGCGGGGGGGGGCACTGAAGCTTTCTTT; CDR3aa: CASSYSIAVAGGGTEAFF
abundance: few; d_gene: .; j_gene: TRBJ1-1; v_gene: TRBV6-2/TRBV6-3; CDR3nt: TGTGCCAGCAGTTTCAGGAGGGAGTCTGAAGCTTTCTTT; CDR3aa: CASSFRRESEAFF
abundance: many; d_gene: TRBD1; j_gene: TRBJ1-2; v_gene: TRBV5-6; CDR3nt: TGTGCCAGCAGCGGACAGGGCTACTGCACCTTC; CDR3aa: CASSGQGYCTF
abundance: .; d_gene: .; j_gene: TRBJ2-3; v_gene: TRBV13; CDR3nt: TGTGCCAGCAGCTTAGGCGGCCCAACGCAGTATTTT; CDR3aa: CASSLGGPTQYF
abundance: many; d_gene: .; j_gene: TRBJ2-5; v_gene: TRBV28; CDR3nt: TGTGCCCCCCTTGGGGGACACGGCCATGCCCAAGAGACCCAGTACTTC; CDR3aa: CAPLGGHGHAQETQYF